This T cell receptor beta chain is from a study of T cells in narcolepsy. Study-wide context: Healthy controls were enrolled alongside patients with narcolepsy type 1 or type 2. Notes on the study in general: Blood of same and different patients, but not healthy controls, reportedly held recurring autoreactive clonotypes. Comparing one patient's CSF and blood CD4+ clonotypes highlighted HCRT- and TRIB2-specific autoreactive clonotypes.

To note about this clone: Its matching antigen is unknown.

TCRdb keeps only in-frame clones here, not all; method: immunoSEQ multiplex PCR. Counted here are 20,000 to 30,000 clones, 75% to 85% occurring once; the ten biggest clones make up roughly 10%. The sequencing sample was made of memory (CD45RA-) CD4+ T cells from blood. The receptor comes from a human donor in good health.

The CDR3, as DNA: TGTGCCACCAGCAGAGAGGGGGCCGCCGGGGAGCTGTTTTTT. It yields the protein CATSREGAAGELFF. V is TRBV15 and J is TRBJ2-2; perhaps TRBD1 as D (6 bases). V shed 0 bases and J shed 6 bases, with 8 bases lying between them. The germline CDR1 and CDR2 sequences are LNHNV and YYDKDF (reference sequence). The CDR3 has 14 amino acids.